These 8 T cell receptor beta chains were all obtained from the same sample, sequenced in a study of patients and donors after allogeneic stem cell transplantation. Via MiXCR, TCRdb re-called the RT-PCR reads, giving one row per CDR3 protein. The data show about 960,000 distinct CDR3 sequences, roughly 18% seen once. Sequenced sample: blood, either unsorted or a sorted T cell fraction (not recorded which). The receptor set was obtained from a human donor who was either an allogeneic HSCT recipient or a stem cell or donor lymphocyte infusion donor (not recorded which). It is not recorded whose cells these are; they may come from a transplant donor.

This clonotype was counted many times. The J gene is TRBJ1-2, the V gene TRBV15; 7 bases agree with TRBD1. Germline loops: CDR1 LNHNV, CDR2 YYDKDF (reference sequence). The ends lost 5 bases at V and 4 bases at J; junction bases unmatched: 13. CDR3 length: 16 amino acids. The CDR3 here is CATSEGRETGRYGYTF. The DNA for the CDR3 is TGTGCCACCAGCGAGGGACGGGAGACAGGGCGCTATGGCTACACCTTC.

This clonotype was recorded many times. The CDR3 here is CASSFGEGGYTF. In DNA form, the CDR3 reads TGTGCCAGCAGTTTCGGGGAGGGAGGCTACACCTTC. This chain joins TRBV12-3 or TRBV12-4 and TRBJ1-2; no reliable D call. Trimming took 3 bases from V and 8 from J, leaving 10 bases between them. CDR3 length: 12 amino acids.

This chain connects TRBV7-2 to TRBJ1-5; 9 nucleotides agree with TRBD1. The length of the CDR3 is 14 residues. Germline trimming cut 3 bases from V and 10 bases from J; bases unmatched to any gene: 7. The germline gives CDR1 SGHTA, CDR2 FQGNSA. CDR3 nucleotides: TGTGCCAGCAGCTTCCGGGACAGGGAGCTTCCCCAGCATTTT. This sequence encodes CASSFRDRELPQHF.

The chain recombines TRBV12-3 or TRBV12-4 with TRBJ1-2; D is undetermined. V dropped 2 bases and J dropped 6 bases, with 10 bases sitting between them. The CDR3 runs to 13 residues. In DNA, the CDR3 is TGTGCCAGCAGTTTAATGGCAGGAAATGGCTACACCTTC. Amino acids: CASSLMAGNGYTF.

V and J are TRBV7-2 and TRBJ2-7, with D perhaps given as TRBD1 or TRBD2 (6 bases each). There are 15 residues in the CDR3. CDR1 and CDR2 (germline): SGHTA, FQGNSA. V was cut by 2 bases and J by 0 bases, with 11 bases left in between. Here the CDR3 DNA reads TGTGCCAGCAGCTTAACAGGGAGGAGCTCCTACGAGCAGTACTTC. Its translation: CASSLTGRSSYEQYF. The variable domain in full, with the rest retrieved from reference TRBV7-2 and TRBJ2-7, is GAGVSQSPSNKVTEKGKDVELRCDPISGHTALYWYRQSLGQGLEFLIYFQGNSAPDKSGLPSDRFSAERTGGSVSTLTIQRTQQEDSAVYLCASSLTGRSSYEQYFGPGTRLTVT.

The chain joins TRBV7-2 to TRBJ2-7, with D uncertain. Germline V gene data show CDR1 as SGHTA and CDR2 as FQGNSA. Trimming pared 6 bases from V and 2 bases from J, leaving 11 bases between. The CDR3 totals 13 residues. The CDR3, as DNA: TGTGCCAGCAGGTTGACACCCGCCTACGAGCAGTACTTC. It specifies CASRLTPAYEQYF.

The rearrangement uses TRBV7-9 and TRBJ2-3; D is ambiguous. V was clipped by 5 bases and J by 0 bases, with 12 bases between them. Per germline, CDR1 SEHNR and CDR2 FQNEAQ (reference sequence). The length of the CDR3 is 15 residues. DNA of the CDR3: TGTGCCAGCAGCCCCCAACTGCTAAGCACAGATACGCAGTATTTT. It codes for CASSPQLLSTDTQYF.

The chain links TRBV5-6 to TRBJ2-1; 10 bases are a match to TRBD1. Trimming took 4 bases from V and 8 from J; bases not matched to a gene: 9. CDR1 is SGHDT, CDR2 YYEEEE, per germline. The CDR3 spans 15 residues. The CDR3 nucleotides read TGTGCCAGCAGCCCCGGGGACAGGGGCATCGATGAGCAGTTCTTC. It codes for CASSPGDRGIDEQFF.